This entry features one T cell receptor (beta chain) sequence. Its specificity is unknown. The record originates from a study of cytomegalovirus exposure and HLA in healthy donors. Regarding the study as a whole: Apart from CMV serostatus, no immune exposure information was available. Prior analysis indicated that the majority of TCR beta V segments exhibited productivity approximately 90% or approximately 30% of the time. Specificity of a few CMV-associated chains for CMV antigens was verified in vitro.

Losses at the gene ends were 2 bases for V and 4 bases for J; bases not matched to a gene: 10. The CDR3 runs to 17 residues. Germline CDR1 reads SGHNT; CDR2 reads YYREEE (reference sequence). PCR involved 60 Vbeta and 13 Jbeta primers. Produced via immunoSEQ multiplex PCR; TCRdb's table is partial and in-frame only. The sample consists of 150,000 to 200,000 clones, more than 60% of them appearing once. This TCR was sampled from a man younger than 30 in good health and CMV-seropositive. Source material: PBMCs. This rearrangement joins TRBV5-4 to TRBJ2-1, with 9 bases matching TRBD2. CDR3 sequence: CASSFPLSGSSYNEQFF. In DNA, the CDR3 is TGTGCCAGCAGCTTTCCCCTTAGCGGGAGTAGTTACAATGAGCAGTTCTTC.